The present T cell receptor (beta chain) was sequenced within a study of T cell changes during pregnancy in multiple sclerosis. The protocol was immunoSEQ multiplex PCR, while the TCRdb copy is restricted to in-frame clones and leaves out a portion. The data show 45,000 to 55,000 clones, with around 94% seen just once and approximately 0.9% held by the top ten. From germline, CDR1 is SGHVS and CDR2 FQNEAQ. The V end lost 3 bases, the J end lost 2 bases, and 8 bases lay between the germline ends. This CDR3 is built from 13 residues. The sequences come from CD4+ T cells from peripheral blood mononuclear cells, collected in the second trimester of pregnancy. V usage is TRBV7-8 and J usage is TRBJ2-7; D uncertain. This clonotype was obtained from a female donor in good health, enrolled as a control in a pregnancy study. The CDR3 sequence is CASSFGETYEQYF. DNA of the CDR3: TGTGCCAGCAGCTTCGGAGAGACCTACGAGCAGTACTTC.